This TCR beta chain was captured by sequencing in a study of radiation and T cells in renal cell carcinoma. As for time point: blood 4 weeks post-SBRT, at nephrectomy. Treatment of the sample: 15 Gy SBRT to primary tumor, nephrectomy 4 weeks later. Nephrectomy followed 15 Gy stereotactic body radiation by 4 weeks. Radiation-treated patients gave blood at baseline, week 2 and week 4. Concerning this clone: Its target is unknown.

V lost 6 bases to trimming and J lost 4 bases; unmatched junction nucleotides: 2. Germline V gene data show CDR1 as WSHSY and CDR2 as SAAADI. The CDR3 covers 13 residues. Study findings and constraints: Baseline intratumoral clonotype presence is unknown without pretreatment biopsies. In blood, top tumor clones expanded by 2 weeks, shrinking by 4.

Produced via immunoSEQ multiplex PCR; TCRdb's table is partial and in-frame only. This sample has roughly 90,000 clones; roughly 80% occur once, and the top ten carry 9.4%. The chain couples TRBV10-2 to TRBJ1-4; TRBD1 aligns across 7 bases. The source is a middle-aged man with renal cell carcinoma. This material consisted of blood, taken from a patient whose treatment included radiotherapy and nephrectomy. In DNA, the CDR3 is TGCGCCAGCAGGGGACAGAATAATGAAAAACTGTTTTTT. It codes for CASRGQNNEKLFF.